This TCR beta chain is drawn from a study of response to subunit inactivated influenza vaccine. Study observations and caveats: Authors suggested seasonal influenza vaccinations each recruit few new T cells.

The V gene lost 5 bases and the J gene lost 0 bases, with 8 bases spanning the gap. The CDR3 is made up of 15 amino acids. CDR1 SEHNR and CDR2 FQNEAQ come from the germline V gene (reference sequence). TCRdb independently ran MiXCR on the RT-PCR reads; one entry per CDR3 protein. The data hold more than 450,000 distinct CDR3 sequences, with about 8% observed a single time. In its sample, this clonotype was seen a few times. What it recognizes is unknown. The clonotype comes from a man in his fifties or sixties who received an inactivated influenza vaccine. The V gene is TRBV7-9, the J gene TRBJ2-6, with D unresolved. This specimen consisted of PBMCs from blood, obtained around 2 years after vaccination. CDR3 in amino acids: CASSPSRSGANVLTF. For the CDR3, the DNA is TGTGCCAGCAGCCCTAGTCGCTCTGGGGCCAACGTCCTGACTTTC. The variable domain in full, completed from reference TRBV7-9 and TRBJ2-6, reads DTGVSQNPRHKITKRGQNVTFRCDPISEHNRLYWYRQTLGQGPEFLTYFQNEAQLEKSRLLSDRFSAERPKGSFSTLEIQRTEQGDSAMYLCASSPSRSGANVLTFGAGSRLTVL.